This T cell receptor (beta chain) was identified during a study of cytomegalovirus exposure and HLA in healthy donors. About the study: A preliminary data release comprised 91 million or so unique TCRs obtained from HLA-typed donors.

Between the trimmed V and J ends, which lost 4 bases and 5 bases, there was a span of 15 bases. Germline loops: CDR1 SGHRS, CDR2 YFSETQ. The CDR3 extends over 14 amino acids. Use of 60 Vbeta and 13 Jbeta primers characterized the PCR. This table comes from immunoSEQ multiplex PCR, and its TCRdb copy is limited to in-frame clones, with some not included. The sample carries 150,000 to 200,000 clones, approximately 80% recorded once. About this clone: The antigen is not known.

Broader study findings: The study recorded about 160 TCR beta chains that were cytomegalovirus-associated. With later analysis, a missense DCLRE1C variant became linked to TCR beta V- and J-gene trimming.

This receptor was identified in a woman in her late teens or twenties in good health and CMV-seropositive. The sample comprised PBMCs. This rearrangement joins TRBV5-1 to TRBJ2-5; possibly TRBD2 for D (6 bases). Here the CDR3 DNA reads TGCGCCAGCAGCCCGGAGGGGATCAAGGAGACCCAGTACTTC. The encoded protein is CASSPEGIKETQYF.